The subject of this entry is one TCR beta chain. The antigen remains unidentified. In a library made to pick up alpha chains, this beta chain is a stray read with a size that means little. This sample is part of a study of spatial heterogeneity in lung cancer. Study conclusions and caveats: Tumor mutation counts were tracked by expanded intratumoral alpha and beta TCR counts.

Germline CDR1 and CDR2: MNHEY and SMNVEV (reference sequence). The CDR3 consists of 13 residues. V was cut by 5 bases and J by 3 bases, with 10 bases left in between. Time point in this sample: sample taken at primary tumor resection. TCRdb used MiXCR to reprocess the 5' RACE reads, holding one entry per CDR3 protein. This sample carries roughly 18,000 distinct CDR3 sequences, 9.6% of them seen once, and the ten largest clones take roughly 20%. This TCR came from a female donor with early-stage non-small cell lung cancer. Sequencing used lung tumor tissue, obtained at surgery. This chain links TRBV27 with TRBJ1-1; D remains unclear. As DNA, the CDR3 is TGTGCCAGCAGTGCTAGGAGGGACACTGAAGCTTTCTTT. It codes for CASSARRDTEAFF.